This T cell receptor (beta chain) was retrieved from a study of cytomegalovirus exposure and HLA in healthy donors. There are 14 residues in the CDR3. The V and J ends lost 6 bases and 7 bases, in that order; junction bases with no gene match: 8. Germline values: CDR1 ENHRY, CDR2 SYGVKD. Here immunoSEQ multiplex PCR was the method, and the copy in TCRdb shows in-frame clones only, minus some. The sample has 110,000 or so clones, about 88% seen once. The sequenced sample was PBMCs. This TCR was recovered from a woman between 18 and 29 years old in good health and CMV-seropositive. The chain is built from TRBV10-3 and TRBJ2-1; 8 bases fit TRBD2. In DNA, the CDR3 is TGTGCCATCAGATCCGGGACTAGGCTAAATGAGCAGTTCTTC. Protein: CAIRSGTRLNEQFF.